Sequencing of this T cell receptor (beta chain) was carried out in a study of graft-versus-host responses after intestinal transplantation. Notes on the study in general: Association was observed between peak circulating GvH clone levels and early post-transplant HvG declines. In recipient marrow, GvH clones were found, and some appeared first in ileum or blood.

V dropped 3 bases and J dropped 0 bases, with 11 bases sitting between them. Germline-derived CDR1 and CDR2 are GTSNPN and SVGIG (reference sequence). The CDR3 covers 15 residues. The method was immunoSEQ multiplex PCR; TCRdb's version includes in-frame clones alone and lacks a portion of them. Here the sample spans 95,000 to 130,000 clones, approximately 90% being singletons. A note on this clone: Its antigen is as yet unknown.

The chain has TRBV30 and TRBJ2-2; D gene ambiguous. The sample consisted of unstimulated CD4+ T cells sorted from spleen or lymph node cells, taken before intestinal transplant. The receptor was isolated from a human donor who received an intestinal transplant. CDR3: CAWSADRANTGELFF. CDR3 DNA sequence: TGTGCCTGGAGCGCCGATCGGGCGAACACCGGGGAGCTGTTTTTT.